The 8 T cell receptor beta chains below all came from one sample that was sequenced in a study of shared clonotypes between healthy human individuals. As defined, naive CD8 cells were CD45RO-negative and positively selected for CCR7, with terminally differentiated effector memory CD45RA+ cells excluded. This table comes from immunoSEQ multiplex PCR, and its TCRdb copy is limited to in-frame clones, with some not included. Of millions of clones detected, around 96% appear once; the ten largest clones hold about 1.1%. The sample was naive CD8+ T cells sorted from blood. Receptors were obtained from a man between 18 and 35 years old in good health.

As regards this clone: The same CDR3 can be traced to other DNA sequences in this sample. The chain carries TRBV6-1 and TRBJ2-1, with D maybe TRBD2 (6 bases). From germline, CDR1 is MNHNS and CDR2 SASEGT. The ends were cut back, 0 bases at V and 2 bases at J, with 8 bases in the middle. The CDR3 runs to 15 residues. Written as DNA, the CDR3 is TGTGCCAGCAGTGAAGCGGGAGGCGCCTACAATGAGCAGTTCTTC. Its protein is CASSEAGGAYNEQFF.

The CDR3 protein is CASSPGTSGSDEQFF. CDR3 DNA: TGCGCCAGCAGCCCCGGGACTAGCGGGAGTGATGAGCAGTTCTTC. The chain has TRBV5-1 and TRBJ2-1; TRBD2 matches at 14 bases. CDR3 length equals 15 residues. Germline V gene data show CDR1 as SGHRS and CDR2 as YFSETQ. The V segment lost 4 bases and the J segment 8 bases; nucleotides outside the gene matches: 5. The full variable domain, its missing parts supplied by reference TRBV5-1 and TRBJ2-1, is KAGVTQTPRYLIKTRGQQVTLSCSPISGHRSVSWYQQTPGQGLQFLFEYFSETQRNKGNFPGRFSGRQFSNSRSEMNVSTLELGDSALYLCASSPGTSGSDEQFFGPGTRLTVL.

The rearrangement uses TRBV7-2 and TRBJ2-5; TRBD2 matches at 7 bases. There are 14 residues in the CDR3. Looked up from germline, CDR1 is SGHTA and CDR2 is FQGNSA. After removal of 4 bases from V and 3 bases from J, the junction contained 5 bases not matched to a gene. CDR3 in DNA: TGTGCCAGCAGCTCCCCTAGCGGCGAAGAGACCCAGTACTTC. Protein sequence: CASSSPSGEETQYF. The full variable domain, its missing parts supplied by reference TRBV7-2 and TRBJ2-5, is GAGVSQSPSNKVTEKGKDVELRCDPISGHTALYWYRQSLGQGLEFLIYFQGNSAPDKSGLPSDRFSAERTGGSVSTLTIQRTQQEDSAVYLCASSSPSGEETQYFGPGTRLLVL.

The CDR3 sequence is CASSQGQGTPYEQYF. The DNA for the CDR3 is TGCGCCAGCAGCCAGGGACAGGGGACCCCCTACGAGCAGTACTTC. The chain carries TRBV4-1 and TRBJ2-7, with 10 bases that match TRBD1. The ends lost 3 bases at V and 2 bases at J; junction bases unmatched: 4. The CDR3 has 15 residues. Germline V gene lookup returns CDR1 MGHRA and CDR2 YSYEKL.

The chain links TRBV6-5 to TRBJ2-7; a weak D match, TRBD1 (6 bases). V lost 9 bases to trimming and J lost 0 bases, with 15 bases between them. Germline-derived CDR1 and CDR2 are MNHEY and SVGAGI. The CDR3 spans 14 residues. In DNA, the CDR3 is TGTGCCAGTACCACAGGGCGATCCTCCTACGAGCAGTACTTC. Encoded protein: CASTTGRSSYEQYF.

In its sample, this clone was seen once. The rearrangement uses TRBV11-2 and TRBJ1-4, with unresolved D. Trimming shortened V by 0 bases and J by 8 bases, and 10 bases separated the two germline ends. The CDR3 loop spans 14 amino acids. Germline V gives CDR1 SGHAT, CDR2 FQNNGV. The CDR3 region has the DNA TGTGCCAGCAGCTTAGACCCCCGAGCGGAAAAACTGTTTTTT. Its translation is CASSLDPRAEKLFF.

The chain links TRBV6-4 to TRBJ1-5; 12 bases are shared with TRBD1. CDR3 length: 18 residues. After removal of 9 bases from V and 4 bases from J, the junction contained 16 bases not matched to a gene. Germline V gene sequence: CDR1 MRHNA, CDR2 SNTAGT. CDR3 DNA sequence: TGTGCCAGTTCGATGAGACCGGGACAGGGGGCGAAAAATCAGCCCCAGCATTTT. Its protein product is CASSMRPGQGAKNQPQHF.

Here the CDR3 reads CASSPPGLARWTGELFF. CDR3 nucleotides: TGCGCCAGCAGCCCTCCTGGACTTGCTCGGTGGACCGGGGAGCTGTTTTTT. The chain has TRBV4-1 and TRBJ2-2; weak D call: TRBD2 (5 bases). Germline CDR1 is MGHRA and CDR2 is YSYEKL. With 4 bases removed from V and 5 bases from J, the gap between germline ends came to 20 bases. The CDR3 is 17 residues long.